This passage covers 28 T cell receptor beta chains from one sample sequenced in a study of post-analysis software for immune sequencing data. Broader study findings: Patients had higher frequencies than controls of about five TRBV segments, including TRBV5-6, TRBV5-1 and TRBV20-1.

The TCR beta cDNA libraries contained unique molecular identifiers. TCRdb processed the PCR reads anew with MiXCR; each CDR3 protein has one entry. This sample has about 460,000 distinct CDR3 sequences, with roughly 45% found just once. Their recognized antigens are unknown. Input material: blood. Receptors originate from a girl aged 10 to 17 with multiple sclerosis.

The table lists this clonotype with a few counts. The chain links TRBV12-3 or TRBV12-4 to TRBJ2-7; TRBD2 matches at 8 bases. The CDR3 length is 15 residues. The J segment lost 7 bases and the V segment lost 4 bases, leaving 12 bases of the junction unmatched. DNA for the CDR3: TGTGCCAGCAGTTCCGTAGCGGGAACATCGCTGGAGCAGTACTTC. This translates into CASSSVAGTSLEQYF.

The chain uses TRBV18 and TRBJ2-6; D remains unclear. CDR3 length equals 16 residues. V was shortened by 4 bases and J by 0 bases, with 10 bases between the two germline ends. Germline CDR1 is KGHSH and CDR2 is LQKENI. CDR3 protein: CASSLTASSGANVLTF. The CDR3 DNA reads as TGTGCCAGCTCACTCACTGCCTCCTCTGGGGCCAACGTCCTGACTTTC.

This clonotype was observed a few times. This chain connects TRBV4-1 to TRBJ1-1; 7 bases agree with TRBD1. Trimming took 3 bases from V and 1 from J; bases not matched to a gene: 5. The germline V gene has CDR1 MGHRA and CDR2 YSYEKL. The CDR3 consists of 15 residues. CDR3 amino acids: CASSHVRGENTEAFF. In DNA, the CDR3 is TGCGCCAGCAGCCACGTCAGGGGGGAGAACACTGAAGCTTTCTTT.

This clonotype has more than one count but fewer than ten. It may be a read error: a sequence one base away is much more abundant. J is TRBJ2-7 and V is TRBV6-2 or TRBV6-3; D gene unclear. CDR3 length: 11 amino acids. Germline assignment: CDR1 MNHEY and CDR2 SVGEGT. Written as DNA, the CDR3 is TGTGCCAGCAGATACTCCTACGAGCAGTACTTC. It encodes CASRYSYEQYF.

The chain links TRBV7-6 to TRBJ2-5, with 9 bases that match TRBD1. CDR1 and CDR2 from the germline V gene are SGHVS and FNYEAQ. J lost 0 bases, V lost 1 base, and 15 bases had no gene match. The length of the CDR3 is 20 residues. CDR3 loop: CASSLVGYDRGVWDQETQYF. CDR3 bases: TGTGCCAGCAGCTTAGTCGGCTACGACAGGGGGGTTTGGGACCAAGAGACCCAGTACTTC.

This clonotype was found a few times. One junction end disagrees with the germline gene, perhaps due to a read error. CDR3 coding DNA: TGTGCCAGCAGTAGGCGGACAGGGGGTCGCAATGGGCAGTTCTTC. It encodes CASSRRTGGRNGQFF. The chain carries TRBV6-5 and TRBJ2-1; 10 bases are shared with TRBD1. The length of the CDR3 is 15 residues. Per the germline V gene, CDR1 is MNHEY and CDR2 is SVGAGI.

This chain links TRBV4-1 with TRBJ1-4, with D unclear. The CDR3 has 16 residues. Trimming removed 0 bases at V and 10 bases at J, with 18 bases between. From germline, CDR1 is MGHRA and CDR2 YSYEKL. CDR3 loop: CASSQDAYPFERKLFF. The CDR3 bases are TGCGCCAGCAGCCAAGACGCATATCCCTTTGAGCGAAAACTGTTTTTT.

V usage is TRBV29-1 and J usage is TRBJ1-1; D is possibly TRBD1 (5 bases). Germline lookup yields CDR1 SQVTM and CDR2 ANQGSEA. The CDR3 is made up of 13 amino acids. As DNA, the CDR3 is TGCAGTGGGTGTAGACAGATGAACACTGAAGCTTTCTTT. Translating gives CSGCRQMNTEAFF.

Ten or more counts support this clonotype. The CDR3 sequence is CASSPWGRLNEQFF. The DNA for the CDR3 is TGTGCCAGCAGCCCCTGGGGACGCCTCAATGAGCAGTTCTTC. This chain connects TRBV7-2 to TRBJ2-1; either TRBD1 or TRBD2 may fit D (5 bases each). The germline V and J ends were trimmed by 5 bases and 6 bases, with 14 bases remaining between them. CDR1 and CDR2 from the germline V gene are SGHTA and FQGNSA. The CDR3 contains 14 residues.

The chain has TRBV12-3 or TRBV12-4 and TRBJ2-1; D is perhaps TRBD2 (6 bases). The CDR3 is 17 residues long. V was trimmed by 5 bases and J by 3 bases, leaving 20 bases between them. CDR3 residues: CASSPRGGLHFYNEQFF. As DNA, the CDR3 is TGTGCCAGCAGTCCCCGGGGAGGACTACACTTCTACAATGAGCAGTTCTTC.

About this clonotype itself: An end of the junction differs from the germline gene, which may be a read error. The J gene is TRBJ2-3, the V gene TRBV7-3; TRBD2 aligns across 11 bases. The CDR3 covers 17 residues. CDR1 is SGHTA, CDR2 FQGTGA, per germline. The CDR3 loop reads CAGSRRGGTSGTDTQYF. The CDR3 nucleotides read TGTGCCGGCAGCCGACGCGGAGGGACTAGCGGAACAGATACGCAGTATTTT.

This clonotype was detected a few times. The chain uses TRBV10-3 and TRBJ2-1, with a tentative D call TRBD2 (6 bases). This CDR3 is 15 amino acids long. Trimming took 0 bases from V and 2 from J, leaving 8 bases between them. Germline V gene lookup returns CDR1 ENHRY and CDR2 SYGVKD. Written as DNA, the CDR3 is TGTGCCATCAGTGAGTCTAGCGGAGCCTACAATGAGCAGTTCTTC. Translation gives CAISESSGAYNEQFF.

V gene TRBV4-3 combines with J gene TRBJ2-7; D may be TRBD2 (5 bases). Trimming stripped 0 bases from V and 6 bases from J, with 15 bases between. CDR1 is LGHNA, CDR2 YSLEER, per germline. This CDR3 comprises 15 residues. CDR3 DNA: TGCGCCAGCAGCCAAGATCGGGCTAGCCGGAGCGAGCAGTACTTC. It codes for CASSQDRASRSEQYF.

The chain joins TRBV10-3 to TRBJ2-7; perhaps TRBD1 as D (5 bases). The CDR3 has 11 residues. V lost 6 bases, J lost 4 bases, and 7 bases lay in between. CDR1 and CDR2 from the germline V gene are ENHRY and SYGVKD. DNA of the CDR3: TGTGCCATCAGGCAGGGTTACGAGCAGTACTTC. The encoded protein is CAIRQGYEQYF.

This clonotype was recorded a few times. CDR3 sequence reads: CASSYATGHGYTF. The CDR3 DNA follows: TGTGCCAGCAGTTACGCGACAGGGCATGGCTACACCTTC. The chain has TRBV6-2 or TRBV6-3 and TRBJ1-2, with 7 positions matching TRBD1. CDR3 length equals 13 residues. J lost 6 bases, V lost 2 bases, and 3 bases had no gene match. Germline V gives CDR1 MNHEY, CDR2 SVGEGT.

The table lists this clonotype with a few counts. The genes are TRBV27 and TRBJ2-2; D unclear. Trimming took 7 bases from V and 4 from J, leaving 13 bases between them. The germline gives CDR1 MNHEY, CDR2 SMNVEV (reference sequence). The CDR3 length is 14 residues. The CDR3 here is CASTPSVFTGELFF. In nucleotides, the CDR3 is TGTGCCAGCACCCCCAGCGTGTTCACCGGGGAGCTGTTTTTT.

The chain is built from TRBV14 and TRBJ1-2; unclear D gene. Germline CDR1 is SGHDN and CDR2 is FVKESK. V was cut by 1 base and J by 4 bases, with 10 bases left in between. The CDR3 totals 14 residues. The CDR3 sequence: CASSQVMGSYGYTF. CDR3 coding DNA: TGTGCCAGCAGCCAAGTAATGGGGTCCTATGGCTACACCTTC.

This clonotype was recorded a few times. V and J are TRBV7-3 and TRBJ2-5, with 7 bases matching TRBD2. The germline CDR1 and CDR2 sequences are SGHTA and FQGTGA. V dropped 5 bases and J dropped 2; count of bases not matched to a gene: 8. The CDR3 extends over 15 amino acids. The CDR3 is CASSRWGGPQETQYF. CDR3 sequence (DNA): TGTGCCAGCAGCCGTTGGGGGGGACCACAAGAGACCCAGTACTTC.

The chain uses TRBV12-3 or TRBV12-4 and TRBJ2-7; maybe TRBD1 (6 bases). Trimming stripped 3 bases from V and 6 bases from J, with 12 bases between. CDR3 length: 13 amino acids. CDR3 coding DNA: TGTGCCAGCAGTTTCATCCCCAGGGGCGAGCAGTACTTC. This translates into CASSFIPRGEQYF.

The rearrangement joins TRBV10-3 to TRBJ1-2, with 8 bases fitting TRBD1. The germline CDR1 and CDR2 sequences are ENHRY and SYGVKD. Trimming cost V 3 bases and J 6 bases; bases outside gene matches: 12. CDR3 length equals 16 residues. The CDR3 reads CAISDYLRGRADGYTF. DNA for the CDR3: TGTGCCATCAGTGACTACCTCAGGGGGCGGGCGGATGGCTACACCTTC.

The CDR3: CASSQDWGANEKLFF. The CDR3 DNA sequence: TGCGCCAGCAGCCAAGATTGGGGAGCAAATGAAAAACTGTTTTTT. The rearrangement joins TRBV4-1 to TRBJ1-4; unclear D gene. Germline V lookup: CDR1 MGHRA, CDR2 YSYEKL. CDR3 length: 15 amino acids. Trimming pared 0 bases from V and 5 bases from J, leaving 10 bases between.

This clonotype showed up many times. The CDR3 DNA follows: TGCGCCAGCAGCCAACGTTTGGACAGGGAGGGTGATCGAGAGACCCAGTACTTC. Its translation is CASSQRLDREGDRETQYF. The V gene is TRBV4-1, the J gene TRBJ2-5; a weak D match, TRBD1 (8 bases). CDR1 is MGHRA, CDR2 YSYEKL, per germline. The CDR3 runs to 18 residues. Trimming took off 2 bases at V and 4 bases at J, with 23 bases between the two ends.

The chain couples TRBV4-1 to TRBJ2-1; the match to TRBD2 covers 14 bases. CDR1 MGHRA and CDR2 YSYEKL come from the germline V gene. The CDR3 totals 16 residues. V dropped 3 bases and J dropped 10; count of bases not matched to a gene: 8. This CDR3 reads CASSHGEGLAGDEQFF. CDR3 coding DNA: TGCGCCAGCAGCCACGGCGAGGGACTAGCGGGGGACGAGCAGTTCTTC.

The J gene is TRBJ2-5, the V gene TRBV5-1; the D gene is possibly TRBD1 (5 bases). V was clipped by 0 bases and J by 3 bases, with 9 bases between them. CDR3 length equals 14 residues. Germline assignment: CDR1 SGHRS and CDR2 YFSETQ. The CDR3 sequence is CASSLAREEETQYF. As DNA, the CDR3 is TGCGCCAGCAGCTTGGCCAGGGAAGAAGAGACCCAGTACTTC.

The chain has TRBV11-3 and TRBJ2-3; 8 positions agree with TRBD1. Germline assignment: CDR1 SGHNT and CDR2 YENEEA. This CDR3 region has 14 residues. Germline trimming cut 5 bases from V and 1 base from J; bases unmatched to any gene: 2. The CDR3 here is CASSVDRGTDTQYF. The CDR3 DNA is TGTGCCAGCAGCGTGGACAGGGGCACAGATACGCAGTATTTT.

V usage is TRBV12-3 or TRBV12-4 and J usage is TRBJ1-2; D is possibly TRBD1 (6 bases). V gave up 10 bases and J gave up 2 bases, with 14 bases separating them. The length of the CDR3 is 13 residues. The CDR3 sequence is CANQAGDNYGYTF. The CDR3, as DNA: TGTGCCAATCAGGCAGGGGACAACTATGGCTACACCTTC.

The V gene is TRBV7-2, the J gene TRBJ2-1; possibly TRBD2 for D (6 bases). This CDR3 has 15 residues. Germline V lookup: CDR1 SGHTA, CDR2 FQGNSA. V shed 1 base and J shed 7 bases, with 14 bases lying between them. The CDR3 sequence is CASSLDAGLGNEQFF. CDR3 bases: TGTGCCAGCAGCTTAGATGCGGGACTCGGAAATGAGCAGTTCTTC. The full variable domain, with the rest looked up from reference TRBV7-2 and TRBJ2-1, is GAGVSQSPSNKVTEKGKDVELRCDPISGHTALYWYRQSLGQGLEFLIYFQGNSAPDKSGLPSDRFSAERTGGSVSTLTIQRTQQEDSAVYLCASSLDAGLGNEQFFGPGTRLTVL.

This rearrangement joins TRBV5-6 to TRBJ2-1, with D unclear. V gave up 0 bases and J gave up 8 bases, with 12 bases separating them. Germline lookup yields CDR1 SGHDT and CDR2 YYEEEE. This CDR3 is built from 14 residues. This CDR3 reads CASSLGGLPHEQFF. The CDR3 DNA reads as TGTGCCAGCAGCTTGGGGGGTCTACCCCATGAGCAGTTCTTC.